This T cell receptor (beta chain) was obtained from a study of blood T cell repertoires in COVID-19. Study background: Sites in the United States, Italy and Spain provided acute and convalescent COVID-19 samples. PBMCs, B-cell-depleted T cells, or T cells provided the cDNA or gDNA that made up the material.

Clones were read by immunoSEQ multiplex PCR, and TCRdb kept only the in-frame ones, dropping some. Of 120,000 to 150,000 clones in the sample, around nine tenths were seen once. From germline, CDR1 is SGHTA and CDR2 FQGTGA. The CDR3 length is 14 residues. The V segment lost 5 bases and the J segment 4 bases; nucleotides outside the gene matches: 5. This sequence was found in a man aged 50-59 years with active or convalescent COVID-19. Source material: peripheral blood. V gene TRBV7-3 combines with J gene TRBJ2-5, with 9 bases aligning to TRBD2. CDR3 amino acids: CASSLSGRGETQYF. The CDR3 bases are TGTGCCAGCAGCCTTAGCGGGAGAGGAGAGACCCAGTACTTC.